This paragraph covers one T cell receptor beta chain sequence. The entry originates in a study of control samples from healthy donors and cancer patients. Assay: immunoSEQ multiplex PCR; the TCRdb copy retains only in-frame clones and omits some. The data show 100,000 to 150,000 clones, roughly 90% seen once. Germline V gives CDR1 MGHRA, CDR2 YSYEKL. V was pared by 0 bases and J by 5 bases, with 14 bases between. This CDR3 has 15 residues. The TCR comes from a man in his forties in good health. What was sequenced was blood. The chain recombines TRBV4-1 with TRBJ2-7; a weak D match, TRBD1 (6 bases). The CDR3 bases are TGCGCCAGCAGCCAAGAGACAGGAATTCAGCACGAGCAGTACTTC. This encodes CASSQETGIQHEQYF.